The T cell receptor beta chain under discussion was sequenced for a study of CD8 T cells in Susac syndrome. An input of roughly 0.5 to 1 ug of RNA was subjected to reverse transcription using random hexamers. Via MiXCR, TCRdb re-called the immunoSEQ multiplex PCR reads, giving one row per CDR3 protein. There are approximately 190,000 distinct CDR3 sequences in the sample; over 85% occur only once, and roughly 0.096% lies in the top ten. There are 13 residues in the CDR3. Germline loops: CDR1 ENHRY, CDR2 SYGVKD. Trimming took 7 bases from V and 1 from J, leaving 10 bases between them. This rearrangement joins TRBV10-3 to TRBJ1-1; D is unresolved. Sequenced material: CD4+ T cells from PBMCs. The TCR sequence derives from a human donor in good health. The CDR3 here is CAITLKENTEAFF. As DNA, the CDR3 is TGTGCCATCACTCTCAAGGAGAACACTGAAGCTTTCTTT.